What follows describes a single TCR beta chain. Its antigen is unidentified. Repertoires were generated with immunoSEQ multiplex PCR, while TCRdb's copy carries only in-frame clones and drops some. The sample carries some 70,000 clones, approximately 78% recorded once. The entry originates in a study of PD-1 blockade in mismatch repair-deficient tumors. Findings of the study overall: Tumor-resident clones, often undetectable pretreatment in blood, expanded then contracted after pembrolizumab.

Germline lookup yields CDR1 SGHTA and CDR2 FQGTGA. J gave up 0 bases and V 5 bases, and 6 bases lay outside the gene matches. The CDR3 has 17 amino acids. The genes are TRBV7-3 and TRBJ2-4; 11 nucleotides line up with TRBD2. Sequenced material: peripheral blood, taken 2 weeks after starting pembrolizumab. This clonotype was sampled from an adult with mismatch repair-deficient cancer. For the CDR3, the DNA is TGTGCCAGCAGCCCACGGACTAGCGGGCTAGCCAAAAACATTCAGTACTTC. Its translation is CASSPRTSGLAKNIQYF.